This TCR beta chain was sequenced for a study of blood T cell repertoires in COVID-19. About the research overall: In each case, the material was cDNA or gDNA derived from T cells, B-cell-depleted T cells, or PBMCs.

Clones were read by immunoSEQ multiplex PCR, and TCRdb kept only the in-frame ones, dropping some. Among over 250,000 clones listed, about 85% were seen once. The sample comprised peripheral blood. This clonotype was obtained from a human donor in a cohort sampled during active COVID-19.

The CDR3: CASSDGYSSYEQYF. As DNA, the CDR3 is TGTGCCAGCTCAGACGGATACAGCTCCTACGAGCAGTACTTC. The chain joins TRBV6-5 to TRBJ2-7; D is uncertain. The CDR3 extends over 14 amino acids. V lost 8 bases and J 0 bases, leaving 14 bases between the germline ends. CDR1 and CDR2 (germline): MNHEY, SVGAGI.